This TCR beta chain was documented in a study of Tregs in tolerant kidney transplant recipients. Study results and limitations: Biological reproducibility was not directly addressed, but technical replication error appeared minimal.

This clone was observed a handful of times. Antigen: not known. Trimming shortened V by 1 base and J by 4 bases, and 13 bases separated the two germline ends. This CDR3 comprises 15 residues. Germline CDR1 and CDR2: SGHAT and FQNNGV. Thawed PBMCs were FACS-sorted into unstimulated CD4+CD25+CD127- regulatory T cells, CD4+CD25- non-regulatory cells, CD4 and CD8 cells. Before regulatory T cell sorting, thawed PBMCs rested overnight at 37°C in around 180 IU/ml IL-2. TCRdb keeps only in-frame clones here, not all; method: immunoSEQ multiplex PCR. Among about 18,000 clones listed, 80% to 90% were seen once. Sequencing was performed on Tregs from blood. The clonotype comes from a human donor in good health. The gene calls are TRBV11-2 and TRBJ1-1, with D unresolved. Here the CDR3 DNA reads TGTGCCAGCAGCTTAGTATTAGGGATCCGCACTGAAGCTTTCTTT. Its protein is CASSLVLGIRTEAFF.